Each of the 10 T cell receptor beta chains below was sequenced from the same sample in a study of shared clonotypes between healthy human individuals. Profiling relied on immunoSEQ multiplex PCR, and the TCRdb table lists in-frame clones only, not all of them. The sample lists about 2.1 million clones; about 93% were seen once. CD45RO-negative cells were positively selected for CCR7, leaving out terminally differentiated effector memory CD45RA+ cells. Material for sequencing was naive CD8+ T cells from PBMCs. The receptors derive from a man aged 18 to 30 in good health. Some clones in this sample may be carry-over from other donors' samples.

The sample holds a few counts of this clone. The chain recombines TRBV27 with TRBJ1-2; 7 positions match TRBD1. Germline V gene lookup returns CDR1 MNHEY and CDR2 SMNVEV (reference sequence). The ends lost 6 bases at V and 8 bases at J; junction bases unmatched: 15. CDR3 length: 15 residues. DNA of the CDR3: TGTGCCAGCAGCAGCCGATACCCCCACAGGGGAGGCTACACCTTC. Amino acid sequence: CASSSRYPHRGGYTF.

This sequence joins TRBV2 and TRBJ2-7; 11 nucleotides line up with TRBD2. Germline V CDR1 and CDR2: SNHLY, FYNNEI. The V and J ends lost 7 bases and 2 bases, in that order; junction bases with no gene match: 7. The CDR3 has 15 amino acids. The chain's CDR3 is CASKRLAGPTYEQYF. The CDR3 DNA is TGTGCCAGCAAAAGACTAGCGGGGCCAACCTACGAGCAGTACTTC.

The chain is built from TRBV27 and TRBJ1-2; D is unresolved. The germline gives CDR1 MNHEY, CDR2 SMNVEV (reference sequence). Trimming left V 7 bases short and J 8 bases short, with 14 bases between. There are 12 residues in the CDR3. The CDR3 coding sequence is TGTGCCAGCACCGACCTAGGAGGGGGCTACACCTTC. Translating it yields CASTDLGGGYTF.

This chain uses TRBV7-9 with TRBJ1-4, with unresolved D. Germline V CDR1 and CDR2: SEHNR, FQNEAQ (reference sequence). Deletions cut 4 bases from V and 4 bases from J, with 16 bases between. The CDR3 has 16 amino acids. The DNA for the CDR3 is TGTGCCAGCAGCTCGACTCGGGCGGGTAGTAATGAAAAACTGTTTTTT. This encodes CASSSTRAGSNEKLFF.

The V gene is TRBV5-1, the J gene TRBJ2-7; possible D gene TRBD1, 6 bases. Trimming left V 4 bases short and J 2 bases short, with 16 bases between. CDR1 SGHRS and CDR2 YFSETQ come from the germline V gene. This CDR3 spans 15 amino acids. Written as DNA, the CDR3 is TGCGCCAGCAGCCCCAACAGGGATCTTACCTACGAGCAGTACTTC. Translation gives CASSPNRDLTYEQYF.

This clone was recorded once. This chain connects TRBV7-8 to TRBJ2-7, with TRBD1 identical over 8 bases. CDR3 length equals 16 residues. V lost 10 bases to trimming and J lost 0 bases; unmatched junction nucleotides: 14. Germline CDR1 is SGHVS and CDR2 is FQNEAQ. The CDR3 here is CATQGGVGWGSYEQYF. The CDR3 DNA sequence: TGTGCCACACAGGGGGGAGTTGGTTGGGGCTCCTACGAGCAGTACTTC.

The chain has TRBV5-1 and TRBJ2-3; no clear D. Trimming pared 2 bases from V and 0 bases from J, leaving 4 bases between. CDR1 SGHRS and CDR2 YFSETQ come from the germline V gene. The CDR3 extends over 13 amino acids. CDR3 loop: CASSFGSTDTQYF. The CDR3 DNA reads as TGCGCCAGCAGCTTCGGCAGCACAGATACGCAGTATTTT.

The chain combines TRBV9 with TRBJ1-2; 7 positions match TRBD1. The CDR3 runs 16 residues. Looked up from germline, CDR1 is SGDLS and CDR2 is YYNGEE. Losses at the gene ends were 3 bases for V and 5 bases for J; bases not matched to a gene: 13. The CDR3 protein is CASSGVFTGQSYGYTF. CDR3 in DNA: TGTGCCAGCAGCGGAGTGTTTACGGGACAGAGTTATGGCTACACCTTC.

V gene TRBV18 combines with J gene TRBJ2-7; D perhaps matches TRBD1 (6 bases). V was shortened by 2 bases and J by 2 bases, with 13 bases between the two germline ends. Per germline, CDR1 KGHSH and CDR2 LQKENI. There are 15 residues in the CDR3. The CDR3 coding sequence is TGTGCCAGCTCACCAGAACTCGGACAGCCCTACGAGCAGTACTTC. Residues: CASSPELGQPYEQYF.

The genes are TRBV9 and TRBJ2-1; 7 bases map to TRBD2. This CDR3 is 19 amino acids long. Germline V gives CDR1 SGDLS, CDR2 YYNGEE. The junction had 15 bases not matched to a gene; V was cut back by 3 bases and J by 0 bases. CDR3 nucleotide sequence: TGTGCCAGCAGCGCACCTCGACCCGGGAGGCAGAGCTCCTACAATGAGCAGTTCTTC. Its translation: CASSAPRPGRQSSYNEQFF.